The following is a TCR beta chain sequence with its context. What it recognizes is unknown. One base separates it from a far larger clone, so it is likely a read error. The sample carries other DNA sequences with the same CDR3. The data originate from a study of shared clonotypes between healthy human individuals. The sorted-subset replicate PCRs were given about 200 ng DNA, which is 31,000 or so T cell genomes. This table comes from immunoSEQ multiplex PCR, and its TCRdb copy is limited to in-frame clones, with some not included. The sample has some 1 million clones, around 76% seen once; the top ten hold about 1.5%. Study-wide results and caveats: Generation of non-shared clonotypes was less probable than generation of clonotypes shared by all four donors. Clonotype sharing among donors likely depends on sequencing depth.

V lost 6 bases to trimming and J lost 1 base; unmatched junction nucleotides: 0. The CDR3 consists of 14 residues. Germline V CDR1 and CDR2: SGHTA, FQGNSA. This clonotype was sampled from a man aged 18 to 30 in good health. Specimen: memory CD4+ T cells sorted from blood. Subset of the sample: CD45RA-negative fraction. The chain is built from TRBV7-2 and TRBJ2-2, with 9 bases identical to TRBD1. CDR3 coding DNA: TGTGCCAGCAGGGGACAGGGGAACACCGGGGAGCTGTTTTTT. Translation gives CASRGQGNTGELFF.